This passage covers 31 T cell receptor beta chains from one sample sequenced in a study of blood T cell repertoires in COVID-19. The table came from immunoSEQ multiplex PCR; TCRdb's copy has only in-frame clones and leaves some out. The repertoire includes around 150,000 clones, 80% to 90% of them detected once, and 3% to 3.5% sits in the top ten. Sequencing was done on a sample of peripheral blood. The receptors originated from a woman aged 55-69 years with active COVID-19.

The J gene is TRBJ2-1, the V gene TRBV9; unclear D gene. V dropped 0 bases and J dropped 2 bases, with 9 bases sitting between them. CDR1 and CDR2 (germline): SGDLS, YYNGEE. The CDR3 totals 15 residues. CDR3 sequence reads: CASSVDHAAYNEQFF. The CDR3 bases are TGTGCCAGCAGCGTAGACCACGCAGCCTACAATGAGCAGTTCTTC.

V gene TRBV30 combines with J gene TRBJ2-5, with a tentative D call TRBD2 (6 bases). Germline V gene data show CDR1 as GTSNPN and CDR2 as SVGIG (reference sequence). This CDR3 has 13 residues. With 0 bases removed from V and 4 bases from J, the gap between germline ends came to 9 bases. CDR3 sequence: CAWSVGGAETQYF. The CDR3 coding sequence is TGTGCCTGGAGTGTTGGAGGGGCAGAGACCCAGTACTTC.

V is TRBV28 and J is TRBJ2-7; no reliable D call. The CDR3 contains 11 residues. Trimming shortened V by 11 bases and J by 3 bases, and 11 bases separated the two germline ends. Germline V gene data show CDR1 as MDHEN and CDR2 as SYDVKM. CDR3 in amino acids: CASVSFYEQYF. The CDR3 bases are TGTGCCTCCGTGAGTTTCTACGAGCAGTACTTC.

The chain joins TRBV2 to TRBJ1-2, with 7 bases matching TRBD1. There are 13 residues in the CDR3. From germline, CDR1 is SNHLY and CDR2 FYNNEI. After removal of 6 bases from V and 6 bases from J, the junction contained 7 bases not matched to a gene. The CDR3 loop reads CASRQDRDHGYTF. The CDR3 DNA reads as TGTGCCAGCAGACAAGACAGGGACCATGGCTACACCTTC.

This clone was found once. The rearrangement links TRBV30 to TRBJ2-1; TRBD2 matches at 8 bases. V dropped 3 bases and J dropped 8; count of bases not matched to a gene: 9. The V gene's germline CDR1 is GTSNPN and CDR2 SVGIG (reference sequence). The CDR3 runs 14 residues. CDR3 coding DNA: TGTGCCTGGAGGTTAGCGGGGCCTTGGGATGAGCAGTTCTTC. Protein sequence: CAWRLAGPWDEQFF.

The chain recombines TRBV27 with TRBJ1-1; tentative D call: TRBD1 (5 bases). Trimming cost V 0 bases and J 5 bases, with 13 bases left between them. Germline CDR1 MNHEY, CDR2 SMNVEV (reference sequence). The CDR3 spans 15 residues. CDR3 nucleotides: TGTGCCAGCAGTTTATCGGGGGGGATGGAGACTGAAGCTTTCTTT. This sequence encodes CASSLSGGMETEAFF.

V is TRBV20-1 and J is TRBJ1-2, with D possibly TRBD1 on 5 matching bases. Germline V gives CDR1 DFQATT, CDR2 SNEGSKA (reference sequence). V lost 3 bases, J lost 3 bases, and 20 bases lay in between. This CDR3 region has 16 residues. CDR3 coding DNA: TGCAGTGCTAGTTCAGGGAACGCCATACGTCACTATGGCTACACCTTC. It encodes CSASSGNAIRHYGYTF.

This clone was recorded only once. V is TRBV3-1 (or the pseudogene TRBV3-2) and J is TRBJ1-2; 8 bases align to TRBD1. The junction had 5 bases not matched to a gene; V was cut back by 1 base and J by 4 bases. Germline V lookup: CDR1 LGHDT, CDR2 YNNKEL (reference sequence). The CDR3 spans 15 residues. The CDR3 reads CASSQVSGQGYGYTF. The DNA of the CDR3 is TGTGCCAGCAGCCAAGTTTCAGGACAGGGCTATGGCTACACCTTC.

The CDR3 region is CASSQDGLAGSSYNEQFF. For the CDR3, the DNA is TGTGCCAGCAGCCAAGATGGTTTAGCGGGCAGCTCCTACAATGAGCAGTTCTTC. This chain connects TRBV4-2 to TRBJ2-1; 7 bases agree with TRBD2. CDR3 length equals 18 residues. Per the germline V gene, CDR1 is LGHNA and CDR2 is YNFKEQ. The V gene end was trimmed by 0 bases and the J gene end by 0 bases; junction bases not matched to a gene: 8.

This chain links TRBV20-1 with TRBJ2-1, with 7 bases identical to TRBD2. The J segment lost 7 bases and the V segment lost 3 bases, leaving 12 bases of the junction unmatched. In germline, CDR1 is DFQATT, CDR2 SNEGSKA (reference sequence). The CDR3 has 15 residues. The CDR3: CSASRGGSWANEQFF. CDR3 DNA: TGCAGTGCTAGTCGTGGCGGGAGCTGGGCGAATGAGCAGTTCTTC.

The CDR3 DNA reads as TGTGCCAGCTCACCATGGACTAGCGGGATGGGTGAGCAGTTCTTC. This translates into CASSPWTSGMGEQFF. This chain joins TRBV18 and TRBJ2-1, with 12 bases fitting TRBD2. Germline V gene sequence: CDR1 KGHSH, CDR2 LQKENI. With 2 bases clipped from V and 9 bases from J, the junction kept 5 bases outside the gene matches. The CDR3 is 15 amino acids.

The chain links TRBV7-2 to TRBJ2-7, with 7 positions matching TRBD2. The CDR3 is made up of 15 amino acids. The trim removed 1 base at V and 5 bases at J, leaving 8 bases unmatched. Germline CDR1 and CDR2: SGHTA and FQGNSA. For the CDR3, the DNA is TGTGCCAGCAGCTTAGAAGCGGGAATGGTCCACGAGCAGTACTTC. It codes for CASSLEAGMVHEQYF.

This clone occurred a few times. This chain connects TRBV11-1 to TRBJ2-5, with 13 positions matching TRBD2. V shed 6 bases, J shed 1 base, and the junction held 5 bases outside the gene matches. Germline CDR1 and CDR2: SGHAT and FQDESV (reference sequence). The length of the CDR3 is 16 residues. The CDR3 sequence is CASRFTSGRAQETQYF. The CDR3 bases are TGTGCCAGCAGATTCACTAGCGGGAGGGCCCAAGAGACCCAGTACTTC.

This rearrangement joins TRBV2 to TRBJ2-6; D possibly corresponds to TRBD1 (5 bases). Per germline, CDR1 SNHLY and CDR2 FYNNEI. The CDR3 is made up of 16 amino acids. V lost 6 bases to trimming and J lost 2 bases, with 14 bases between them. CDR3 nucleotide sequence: TGTGCCAGCAGAGTCAGGGAAAAGGCTGGGGCCAACGTCCTGACTTTC. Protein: CASRVREKAGANVLTF.

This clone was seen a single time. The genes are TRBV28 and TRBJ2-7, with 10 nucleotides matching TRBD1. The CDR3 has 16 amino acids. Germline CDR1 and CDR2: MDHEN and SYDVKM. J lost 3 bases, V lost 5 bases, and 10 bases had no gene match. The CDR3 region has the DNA TGTGCCAGCAGTGGATCCGGGACAGGGGCCATCTACGAGCAGTACTTC. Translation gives CASSGSGTGAIYEQYF.

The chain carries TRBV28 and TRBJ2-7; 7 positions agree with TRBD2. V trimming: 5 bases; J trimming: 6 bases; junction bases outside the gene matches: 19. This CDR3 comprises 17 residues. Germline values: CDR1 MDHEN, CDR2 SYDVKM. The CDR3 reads CASSPPPQQRGRCEQYF. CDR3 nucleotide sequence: TGTGCCAGCAGTCCACCCCCCCAACAGCGGGGTAGGTGCGAGCAGTACTTC.

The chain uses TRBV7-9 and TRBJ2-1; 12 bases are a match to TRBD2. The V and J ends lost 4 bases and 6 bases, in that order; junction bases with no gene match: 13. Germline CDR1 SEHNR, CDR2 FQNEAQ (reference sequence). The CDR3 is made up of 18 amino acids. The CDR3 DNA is TGTGCCAGCAGCTCGGGACTAGCGGGCGGCCCCGGGGTCAATGAGCAGTTCTTC. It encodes CASSSGLAGGPGVNEQFF.

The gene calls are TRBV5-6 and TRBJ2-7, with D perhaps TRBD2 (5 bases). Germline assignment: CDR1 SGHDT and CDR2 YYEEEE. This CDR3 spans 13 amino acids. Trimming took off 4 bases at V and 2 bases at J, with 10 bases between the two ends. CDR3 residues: CASSIRGAYEQYF. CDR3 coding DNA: TGTGCCAGCAGCATCCGGGGAGCCTACGAGCAGTACTTC.

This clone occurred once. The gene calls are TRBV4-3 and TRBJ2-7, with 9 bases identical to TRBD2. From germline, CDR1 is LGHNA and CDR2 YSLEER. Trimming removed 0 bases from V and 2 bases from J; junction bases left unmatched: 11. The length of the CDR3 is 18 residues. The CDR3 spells CASSQDGVRGGRAYEQYF. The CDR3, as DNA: TGCGCCAGCAGCCAAGATGGGGTTCGGGGCGGGAGGGCCTACGAGCAGTACTTC.

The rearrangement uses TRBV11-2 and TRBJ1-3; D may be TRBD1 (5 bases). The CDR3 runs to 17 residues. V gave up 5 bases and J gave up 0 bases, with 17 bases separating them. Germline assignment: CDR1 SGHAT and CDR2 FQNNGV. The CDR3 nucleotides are TGTGCCAGCAGCCCGAAAAGAGGACACTTCTCTGGAAACACCATATATTTT. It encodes CASSPKRGHFSGNTIYF.

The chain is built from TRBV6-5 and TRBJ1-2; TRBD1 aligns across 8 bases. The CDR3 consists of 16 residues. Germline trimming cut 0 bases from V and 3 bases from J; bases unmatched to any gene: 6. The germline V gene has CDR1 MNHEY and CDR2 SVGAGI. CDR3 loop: CASSYSSTGDYYGYTF. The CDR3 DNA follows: TGTGCCAGCAGTTACTCGTCGACAGGGGACTACTATGGCTACACCTTC.

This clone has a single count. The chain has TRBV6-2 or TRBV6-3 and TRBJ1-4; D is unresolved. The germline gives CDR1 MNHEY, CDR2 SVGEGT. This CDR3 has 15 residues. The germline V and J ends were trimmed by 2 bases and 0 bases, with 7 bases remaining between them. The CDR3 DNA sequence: TGTGCCAGCAGTTACAGAGTAGCAACTAATGAAAAACTGTTTTTT. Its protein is CASSYRVATNEKLFF.

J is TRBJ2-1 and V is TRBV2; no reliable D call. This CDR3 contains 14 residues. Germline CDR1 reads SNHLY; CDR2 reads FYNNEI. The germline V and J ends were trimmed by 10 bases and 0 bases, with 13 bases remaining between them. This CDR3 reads CATQDFSSYNEQFF. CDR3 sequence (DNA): TGTGCCACCCAAGATTTCAGCTCCTACAATGAGCAGTTCTTC.

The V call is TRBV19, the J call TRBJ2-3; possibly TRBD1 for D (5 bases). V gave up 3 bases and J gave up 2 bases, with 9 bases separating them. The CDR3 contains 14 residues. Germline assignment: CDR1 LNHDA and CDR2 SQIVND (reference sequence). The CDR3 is CASSMIGDTDTQYF. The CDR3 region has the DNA TGTGCCAGTAGTATGATAGGGGACACAGATACGCAGTATTTT. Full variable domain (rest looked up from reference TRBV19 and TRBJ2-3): DGGITQSPKYLFRKEGQNVTLSCEQNLNHDAMYWYRQDPGQGLRLIYYSQIVNDFQKGDIAEGYSVSREKKESFPLTVTSAQKNPTAFYLCASSMIGDTDTQYFGPGTRLTVL.

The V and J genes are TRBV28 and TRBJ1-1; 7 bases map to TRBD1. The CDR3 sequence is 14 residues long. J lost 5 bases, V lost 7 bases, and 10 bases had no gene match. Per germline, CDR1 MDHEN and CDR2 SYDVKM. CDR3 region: CASTVGGKRTEAFF. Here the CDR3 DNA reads TGTGCCAGCACCGTAGGGGGCAAGAGAACTGAAGCTTTCTTT.

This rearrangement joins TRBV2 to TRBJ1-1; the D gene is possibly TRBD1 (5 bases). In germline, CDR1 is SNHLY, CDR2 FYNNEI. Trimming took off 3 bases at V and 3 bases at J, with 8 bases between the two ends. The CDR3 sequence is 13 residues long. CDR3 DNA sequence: TGTGCCAGCAGTGACCGACAGCACACTGAAGCTTTCTTT. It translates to CASSDRQHTEAFF.

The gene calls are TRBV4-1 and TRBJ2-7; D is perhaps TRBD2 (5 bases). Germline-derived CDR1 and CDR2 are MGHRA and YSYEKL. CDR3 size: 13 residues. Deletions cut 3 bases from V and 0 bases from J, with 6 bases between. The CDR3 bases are TGCGCCAGCAGCCATAGCGTCTCCTACGAGCAGTACTTC. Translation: CASSHSVSYEQYF.

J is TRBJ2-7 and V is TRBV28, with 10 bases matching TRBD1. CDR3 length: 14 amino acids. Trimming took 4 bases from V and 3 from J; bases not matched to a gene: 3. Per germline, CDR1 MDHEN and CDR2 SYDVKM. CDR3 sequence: CASSSRTGGYEQYF. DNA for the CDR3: TGTGCCAGCAGTTCACGGACAGGGGGCTACGAGCAGTACTTC.

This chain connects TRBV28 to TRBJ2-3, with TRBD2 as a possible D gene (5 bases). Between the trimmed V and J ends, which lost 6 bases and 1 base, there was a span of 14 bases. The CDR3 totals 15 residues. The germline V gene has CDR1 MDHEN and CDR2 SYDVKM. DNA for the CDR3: TGTGCCAGCAGCCTGCCGCCACTAGGCACAGATACGCAGTATTTT. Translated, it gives CASSLPPLGTDTQYF.

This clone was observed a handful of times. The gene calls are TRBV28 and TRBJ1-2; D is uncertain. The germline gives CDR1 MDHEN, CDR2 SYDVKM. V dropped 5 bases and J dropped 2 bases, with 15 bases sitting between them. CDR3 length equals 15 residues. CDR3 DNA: TGTGCCAGCAGTCGTCTACGGGGAACGAACTATGGCTACACCTTC. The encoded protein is CASSRLRGTNYGYTF.

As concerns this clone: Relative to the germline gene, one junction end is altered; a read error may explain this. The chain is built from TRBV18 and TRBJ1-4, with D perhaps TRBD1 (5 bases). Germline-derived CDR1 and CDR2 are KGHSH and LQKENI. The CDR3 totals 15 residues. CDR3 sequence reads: CASSSPGGTNEKLFF. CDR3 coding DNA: TGTGCCAGCTCATCACCGGGGGGGACTAATGAAAAACTGTTTTTT.